This T cell receptor beta chain was documented in a study of CD8+ T cells in alopecia areata. Study results and limitations: Especially in alopecia totalis/universalis, lesional scalp showed greater clonality than normal scalp did. Researchers reported that TCR sharing among patients proved less clear than in mice, possibly HLA-linked.

RNA was extracted and reverse transcribed into cDNA as the sequencing template. Repertoires were generated with immunoSEQ multiplex PCR, while TCRdb's copy carries only in-frame clones and drops some. This table holds 150,000 to 200,000 clones, about 60% found once. Isolation of CD4+ and CD8+ T cells from PBMCs was achieved by sorting. To note about this clone: Its matching antigen is unknown.

Sequencing was done on a sample of CD4+ T cells sorted from blood. The receptor comes from a human donor in good health.

In DNA form, the CDR3 reads TGTGCCAGCAGTACACGACAGGGGCATGGCTACACCTTC. Translated, it gives CASSTRQGHGYTF. The V gene is TRBV28, the J gene TRBJ1-2, with 8 bases fitting TRBD1. CDR1 MDHEN and CDR2 SYDVKM come from the germline V gene. The CDR3 contains 13 residues. V was clipped by 5 bases and J by 6 bases; unmatched bases: 5.